Listed below are T cell receptor beta chains from one sample, sequenced in a study of cytomegalovirus exposure and HLA in healthy donors. Here immunoSEQ multiplex PCR was the method, and the copy in TCRdb shows in-frame clones only, minus some. In the table there are about 190,000 clones, 81% of which are singletons. The sequencing sample was made of PBMCs. These receptors were collected from a middle-aged man in good health and CMV-seropositive. The conserved cysteine and the conserved F or W are not part of the CDR3 here. D genes are given only for firm matches.

TRBV11-2,TRBJ2-7,12,TRBD1,ASSPGQGSYEQY
TRBV27,TRBJ2-5,13,-,ASSHSGGAPETQY
TRBV7-7,TRBJ2-7,14,-,ASSLVGRGKTYEQY
TRBV28,TRBJ2-7,11,-,ASEDRNTYEQY
TRBV12-5,TRBJ2-2,13,TRBD1,ASGGTAANTGELF
TRBV30,TRBJ2-5,11,TRBD1,AWSQGAVETQY
TRBV6-6,TRBJ2-7,12,TRBD1,ASSSGQGTYEQY
TRBV19,TRBJ2-7,13,TRBD2,ASSPQRGGEKEQY
TRBV18,TRBJ1-3,13,-,ASSPITEDGNTIY
TRBV23-1,TRBJ2-7,11,TRBD1,ASSHGQGYEQY
TRBV4-3,TRBJ2-2,14,TRBD2,ASSQRLAGNTGELF
TRBV30,TRBJ2-3,17,-,AWSVLLVGTTEGTDTQY
TRBV18,TRBJ1-2,13,-,ASSPGGFGFYGYT
TRBV27,TRBJ2-2,15,-,ASSPPPGLTNTGELF
TRBV2,TRBJ1-1,13,TRBD1,ASSGLGQGAIEAF
TRBV6-1,TRBJ2-6,13,-,ASSRAPTGANVLT
TRBV28,TRBJ2-7,11,TRBD1,ASSLEDRGEQY
TRBV2,TRBJ1-3,12,TRBD1,ASSDRQGSNTIY
TRBV6-6,TRBJ2-7,12,-,ASSYEGFPYEQY
TRBV28,TRBJ2-7,10,-,ASSFLRYEQY
TRBV6-1,TRBJ1-6,11,TRBD1,ASSEGQGSPLH
TRBV14,TRBJ1-2,13,TRBD1,ASSLPGTGVYGYT
TRBV2,TRBJ2-5,12,TRBD1,ASSEKDREETQY
TRBV5-1,TRBJ2-3,13,-,ASSGNRDPTDTQY
TRBV19,TRBJ1-5,15,TRBD1,ASSIDQGAGGGQPQH
TRBV5-1,TRBJ2-5,13,TRBD2,ASSEGLAGSGTQY
TRBV23-1,TRBJ1-2,11,TRBD1,ASTQGENYGYT
TRBV4-1,TRBJ2-1,15,TRBD2,ASSQDIGGRAGDEQF
TRBV6-1,TRBJ1-1,11,-,ASTTSAGAEAF
TRBV10-3,TRBJ1-3,13,TRBD1,AISELQGAGDTIY
TRBV5-8,TRBJ2-1,13,-,ASSAGPLDIDEQF
TRBV29-1,TRBJ2-5,13,TRBD2,SVEAGGGEKETQY
TRBV25-1,TRBJ2-5,12,-,ASSDPRVLETQY
TRBV4-2,TRBJ2-5,14,TRBD2,ASSQEGTSSQETQY
TRBV9,TRBJ1-6,13,TRBD1,ASSARQGANSPLH
TRBV9,TRBJ2-2,14,-,ASSLSGTPNTGELF
TRBV2,TRBJ1-5,11,-,ASTPDGGQPQH
TRBV4-2,TRBJ2-1,13,-,ASSQPGTPYNEQF
TRBV5-8,TRBJ2-7,13,TRBD1,ASSLARGRVPEQY
TRBV2,TRBJ2-1,12,-,ASSEALRGIGQF
TRBV21-1,TRBJ2-7,9,-,ARRTGHEQY
TRBV28,TRBJ1-1,11,-,ASISEMNTEAF
TRBV7-2,TRBJ1-6,12,TRBD1,ASSPRQGKSPLH
TRBV29-1,TRBJ1-3,12,-,SVEDRDRGNTIY
TRBV11-2,TRBJ1-2,13,TRBD1,ASSPWTGTGYGYT
TRBV5-1,TRBJ1-3,14,-,ASSLVAGATGNTIY
TRBV14,TRBJ1-5,11,-,ASSQQGNQPQH
TRBV7-2,TRBJ2-5,10,-,ASSGTRETQY
TRBV4-3,TRBJ1-6,11,-,ASSQVAGSPLH